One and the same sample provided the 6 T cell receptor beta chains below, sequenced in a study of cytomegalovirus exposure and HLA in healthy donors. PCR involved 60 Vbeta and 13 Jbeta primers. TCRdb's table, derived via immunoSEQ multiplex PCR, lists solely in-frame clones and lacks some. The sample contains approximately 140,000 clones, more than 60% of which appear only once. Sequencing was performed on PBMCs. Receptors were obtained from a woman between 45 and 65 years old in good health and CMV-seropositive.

The CDR3, as DNA: TGTGCCATCAGACAAAAAGGGGACACCGGGGAGCTGTTTTTT. This codes for CAIRQKGDTGELFF. The gene calls are TRBV10-3 and TRBJ2-2, with D possibly matching TRBD1 (5 bases). Germline loops: CDR1 ENHRY, CDR2 SYGVKD. The CDR3 runs 14 residues. V shed 6 bases and J shed 3 bases, with 11 bases lying between them.

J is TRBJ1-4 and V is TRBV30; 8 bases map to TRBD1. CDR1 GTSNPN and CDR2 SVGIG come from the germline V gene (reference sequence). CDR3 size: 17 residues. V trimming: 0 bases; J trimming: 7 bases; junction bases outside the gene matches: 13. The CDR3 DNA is TGTGCCTGGAGTGTAGTGGGCCCGACAGGGGTTCTTGAAAAACTGTTTTTT. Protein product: CAWSVVGPTGVLEKLFF.

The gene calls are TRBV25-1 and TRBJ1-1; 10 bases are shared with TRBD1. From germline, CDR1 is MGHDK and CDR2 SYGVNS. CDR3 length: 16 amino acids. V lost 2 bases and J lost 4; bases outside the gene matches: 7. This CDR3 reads CASSERRTGGPTEAFF. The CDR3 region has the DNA TGTGCCAGCAGTGAAAGGCGGACAGGGGGTCCCACTGAAGCTTTCTTT.

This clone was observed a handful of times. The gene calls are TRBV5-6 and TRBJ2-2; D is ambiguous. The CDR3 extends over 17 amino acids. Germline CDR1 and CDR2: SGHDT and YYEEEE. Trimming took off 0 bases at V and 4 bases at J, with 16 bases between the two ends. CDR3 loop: CASSLVSGLRTTGELFF. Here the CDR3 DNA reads TGTGCCAGCAGCTTGGTATCCGGTCTTAGAACCACCGGGGAGCTGTTTTTT.

CDR3 region: CASNLDRGSYNEQFF. As DNA, the CDR3 is TGTGCCAGCAACCTAGACAGGGGATCCTACAATGAGCAGTTCTTC. The rearrangement joins TRBV2 to TRBJ2-1; 8 bases are a match to TRBD1. Germline V gene data show CDR1 as SNHLY and CDR2 as FYNNEI. With 7 bases clipped from V and 1 base from J, the junction kept 6 bases outside the gene matches. CDR3 length: 15 residues.

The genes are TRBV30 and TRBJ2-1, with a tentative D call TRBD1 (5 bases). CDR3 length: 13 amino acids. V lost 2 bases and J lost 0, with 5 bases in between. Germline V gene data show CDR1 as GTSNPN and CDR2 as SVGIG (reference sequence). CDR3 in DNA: TGTGCCTGGAGTCAGGGCTCCTACAATGAGCAGTTCTTC. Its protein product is CAWSQGSYNEQFF.